The next 20 T cell receptor beta chains were all read from a single sample in a study of cytomegalovirus exposure and HLA in healthy donors. Primers for the PCR totalled 60 Vbeta and 13 Jbeta. Assay used: immunoSEQ multiplex PCR; TCRdb lists only in-frame clones, some missing. Here the sample spans under 200,000 clones, approximately 81% being singletons. Source material: PBMCs. Receptor source: a woman aged 45-65 years in good health and CMV-seronegative.

This clone was recorded once. The rearrangement uses TRBV6-5 and TRBJ2-5; 9 nucleotides agree with TRBD1. The last part of the DNA fits TRBJ2-7 better; the J call may be wrong. Germline CDR1 and CDR2: MNHEY and SVGAGI. The CDR3 totals 14 residues. CDR3 coding DNA: TGTGCCAGCAGTCAGTACAGGGGGCCCTACGAGCAGTACTTC. It encodes CASSQYRGPYEQYF.

The chain joins TRBV7-2 to TRBJ2-4; no firm D call. Germline CDR1 and CDR2: SGHTA and FQGNSA. Trimming took 5 bases from V and 4 from J, leaving 3 bases between them. The CDR3 length is 11 residues. CDR3 loop: CASSLKNIQYF. The CDR3 nucleotides are TGTGCCAGCAGCCTTAAAAACATTCAGTACTTC.

The chain combines TRBV11-2 with TRBJ2-1; D unresolved. This CDR3 contains 15 residues. Between the trimmed V and J ends, which lost 3 bases and 0 bases, there was a span of 9 bases. The germline V gene has CDR1 SGHAT and CDR2 FQNNGV. The CDR3 sequence is CASSLSRSSYNEQFF. The CDR3 DNA sequence: TGTGCCAGCAGCTTGAGTCGGAGCTCCTACAATGAGCAGTTCTTC.

The CDR3 region has the DNA TGTGCCAGCTCACCCGAGACCTACGAGCAGTACTTC. Translation: CASSPETYEQYF. The chain links TRBV18 to TRBJ2-7; no definite D call. CDR1 is KGHSH, CDR2 LQKENI, per germline. The CDR3 runs 12 residues. The germline V and J ends were trimmed by 3 bases and 2 bases, with 5 bases remaining between them.

This rearrangement joins TRBV7-9 to TRBJ2-2; TRBD1 might be the D (6 bases). With 1 base removed from V and 0 bases from J, the gap between germline ends came to 12 bases. Germline V gene data show CDR1 as SEHNR and CDR2 as FQNEAQ (reference sequence). The CDR3 has 17 residues. CDR3 sequence (DNA): TGTGCCAGCAGCTTAGGATTGGCAGGGGCGAACACCGGGGAGCTGTTTTTT. This sequence encodes CASSLGLAGANTGELFF.

The rearrangement uses TRBV7-6 and TRBJ1-6; D remains ambiguous. The germline CDR1 and CDR2 sequences are SGHVS and FNYEAQ. This CDR3 comprises 17 residues. The V end lost 1 base, the J end lost 0 bases, and 10 bases lay between the germline ends. The CDR3 DNA reads TGTGCCAGCAGCTTAGATGGAGGAGGCTCCTATAATTCACCCCTCCACTTT. Protein product: CASSLDGGGSYNSPLHF.

In DNA, the CDR3 is TGTGCCAGCAGTCGACGGACTGATACGCAGTATTTT. Amino acid sequence: CASSRRTDTQYF. J is TRBJ2-3 and V is TRBV6-5; D may be TRBD2 (5 bases). The V and J ends lost 5 bases and 6 bases respectively, with 9 bases between them. This CDR3 is 12 amino acids long. Germline V gene lookup returns CDR1 MNHEY and CDR2 SVGAGI.

The genes are TRBV2 and TRBJ2-5, with D maybe TRBD2 (5 bases). Germline V gene data show CDR1 as SNHLY and CDR2 as FYNNEI. The CDR3 extends over 14 amino acids. Trimming removed 9 bases at V and 11 bases at J, with 25 bases between. The CDR3, as DNA: TGTGCCAGTCGTCTGATCAGGTCCCATAGGGAGCAGTACTTC. Translating it yields CASRLIRSHREQYF.

The chain is built from TRBV6-1 and TRBJ2-7, with no clear D. CDR3 size: 12 residues. The germline V gene has CDR1 MNHNS and CDR2 SASEGT. V was trimmed by 5 bases and J by 2 bases, leaving 7 bases between them. DNA of the CDR3: TGTGCCAGCAGTACCACTCCCTACGAGCAGTACTTC. Translated: CASSTTPYEQYF.

This chain links TRBV28 with TRBJ1-2; 9 nucleotides line up with TRBD1. Looked up from germline, CDR1 is MDHEN and CDR2 is SYDVKM. There are 15 residues in the CDR3. V dropped 5 bases and J dropped 8; count of bases not matched to a gene: 12. The CDR3 loop is CASSPMGQGFWGYTF. The CDR3 nucleotides are TGTGCCAGCAGTCCCATGGGACAGGGCTTTTGGGGCTACACCTTC.

This chain joins TRBV19 and TRBJ2-3; D not resolved. Trimming pared 1 base from V and 1 base from J, leaving 18 bases between. Germline V gives CDR1 LNHDA, CDR2 SQIVND (reference sequence). The CDR3 spans 18 residues. This CDR3 is CASSIAGLGPDGTDTQYF. DNA of the CDR3: TGTGCCAGTAGTATAGCCGGCCTAGGCCCGGATGGCACAGATACGCAGTATTTT.

The V call is TRBV6-1, the J call TRBJ2-7, with 8 bases that match TRBD2. Unmatched junction bases numbered 12, after V lost 6 bases and J lost 5 bases. This CDR3 has 15 amino acids. In germline, CDR1 is MNHNS, CDR2 SASEGT. As DNA, the CDR3 is TGTGCCAGCAGCGGGAGGGCGAAAGGGACGGACGAGCAGTACTTC. This codes for CASSGRAKGTDEQYF.

J is TRBJ1-5 and V is TRBV2; TRBD1 might be the D (5 bases). The CDR3 runs to 15 residues. Germline V CDR1 and CDR2: SNHLY, FYNNEI. Trimming cost V 5 bases and J 0 bases, with 11 bases left between them. The CDR3 is CASSQGTNSNQPQHF. The CDR3 coding sequence is TGTGCCAGCAGTCAGGGAACTAATAGCAATCAGCCCCAGCATTTT.

This clone was observed a few times. V and J are TRBV30 and TRBJ1-4; D is perhaps TRBD1 (5 bases). From germline, CDR1 is GTSNPN and CDR2 SVGIG (reference sequence). Trimming cost V 5 bases and J 5 bases, with 15 bases left between them. The CDR3 totals 14 residues. The CDR3 region has the DNA TGTGCCTGGGCCGACAGCAAGCAGAATGAAAAACTGTTTTTT. Translated, it gives CAWADSKQNEKLFF.

V gene TRBV13 combines with J gene TRBJ1-2, with D maybe TRBD1 (5 bases). Between the trimmed V and J ends, which lost 5 bases and 11 bases, there was a span of 18 bases. Germline CDR1 reads PRHDT; CDR2 reads FYEKMQ (reference sequence). CDR3 length: 13 residues. CDR3 loop: CASSPGGDSRYTF. The DNA for the CDR3 is TGTGCCAGCAGCCCGGGGGGGGATTCAAGGTACACCTTC.

The V and J genes are TRBV10-3 and TRBJ2-4; the D gene is possibly TRBD2 (6 bases). Germline lookup yields CDR1 ENHRY and CDR2 SYGVKD. The CDR3 has 14 amino acids. Trimming removed 3 bases from V and 1 base from J, with 7 bases in between. The CDR3 region is CAISDGSAKNIQYF. CDR3 DNA: TGTGCCATCAGTGACGGGAGTGCCAAAAACATTCAGTACTTC.

The chain combines TRBV6-5 with TRBJ2-5, with D possibly being TRBD2 (6 bases). The germline V and J ends were trimmed by 0 bases and 10 bases, with 12 bases remaining between them. This CDR3 is built from 13 residues. Germline V gene lookup returns CDR1 MNHEY and CDR2 SVGAGI. CDR3 in DNA: TGTGCCAGCAGTTACTCGGCCGCGGGACGCCAGTACTTC. This encodes CASSYSAAGRQYF.

V and J are TRBV11-2 and TRBJ2-7; 7 bases match TRBD2. There are 17 residues in the CDR3. The V segment lost 4 bases and the J segment 0 bases; nucleotides outside the gene matches: 12. Looked up from germline, CDR1 is SGHAT and CDR2 is FQNNGV. The CDR3 DNA follows: TGTGCCAGCAGCTGGGGGGGTACCAGACAGAGCTCCTACGAGCAGTACTTC. This translates into CASSWGGTRQSSYEQYF.

This sequence joins TRBV27 and TRBJ2-5; D remains unclear. The CDR3 has 12 amino acids. Between the trimmed V and J ends, which lost 5 bases and 4 bases, there was a span of 8 bases. From germline, CDR1 is MNHEY and CDR2 SMNVEV (reference sequence). The CDR3 nucleotides read TGTGCCAGCAGTGCCACCGGAGAGACCCAGTACTTC. Amino acid sequence: CASSATGETQYF.

This chain connects TRBV7-9 to TRBJ1-5, with unresolved D. The CDR3 is made up of 12 amino acids. The V end lost 0 bases, the J end lost 6 bases, and 3 bases lay between the germline ends. The germline V gene encodes CDR1 SEHNR and CDR2 FQNEAQ (reference sequence). CDR3 sequence reads: CASSLASQPQHF. Written as DNA, the CDR3 is TGTGCCAGCAGCTTAGCGAGTCAGCCCCAGCATTTT. Using reference TRBV7-9 and TRBJ1-5 for the parts outside the CDR3, the full variable domain is DTGVSQNPRHKITKRGQNVTFRCDPISEHNRLYWYRQTLGQGPEFLTYFQNEAQLEKSRLLSDRFSAERPKGSFSTLEIQRTEQGDSAMYLCASSLASQPQHFGDGTRLSIL.